Sequencing of this T cell receptor beta chain was carried out in a study of blood T cell repertoires in COVID-19. V lost 1 base, J lost 2 bases, and 13 bases lay in between. The length of the CDR3 is 16 residues. Germline V lookup: CDR1 MNHEY, CDR2 SMNVEV (reference sequence). The table came from immunoSEQ multiplex PCR; TCRdb's copy has only in-frame clones and leaves some out. The sample yields about 230,000 clones, roughly 83% seen once. The V call is TRBV27, the J call TRBJ2-3; possibly TRBD2 for D (5 bases). The clonotype comes from a woman aged 70 to 79 with active or convalescent COVID-19. Sequencing was done on a sample of peripheral blood. The CDR3 spells CASSLFGRADTDTQYF. In nucleotides, the CDR3 is TGTGCCAGCAGTTTATTCGGGCGGGCGGACACAGATACGCAGTATTTT.